This TCR beta chain was recovered during a study of cytotoxic CD8 clonotypes in ibrutinib-treated CLL. Worth noting for this clone: The antigen is undetermined.

Study-level findings and limits: Pretreatment clonality was elevated relative to age-matched healthy donors and paralleled circulating CD8+ T-cell counts.

V was trimmed by 2 bases and J by 0 bases, leaving 8 bases between them. CDR1 and CDR2 (germline): SGHNT, YENEEA. The CDR3 totals 15 residues. Only in-frame clones appear in the TCRdb table, and some are missing; sequencing was by immunoSEQ multiplex PCR. The sample lists 150,000 to 200,000 clones, over 65% seen once, with roughly 2% in the top ten. This material consisted of PBMCs, taken after 12 months of ibrutinib treatment. This TCR was sampled from a human donor with chronic lymphocytic leukemia. The chain combines TRBV11-3 with TRBJ2-1, with D possibly matching TRBD2 (5 bases). CDR3 residues: CASSLSGSSYNEQFF. In DNA, the CDR3 is TGTGCCAGCAGCTTAAGCGGTAGCTCCTACAATGAGCAGTTCTTC. The variable domain in full, completed from reference TRBV11-3 and TRBJ2-1, reads EAGVVQSPRYKIIEKKQPVAFWCNPISGHNTLYWYLQNLGQGPELLIRYENEEAVDDSQLPKDRFSAERLKGVDSTLKIQPAELGDSAVYLCASSLSGSSYNEQFFGPGTRLTVL.